This T cell receptor (beta chain) comes out of a study of human versus mouse CDR3 diversity and MHC coevolution. Study-wide findings and caveats: Humans had the largest estimated TCR beta repertoire, some 1.5 million clonotypes. Human T cells were selected on six MHC II alleles.

TCRdb's table, derived via immunoSEQ multiplex PCR, lists solely in-frame clones and lacks some. Altogether fewer than 80,000 clones are present, around 93% being singletons, with the ten largest covering over 0.12%. The CDR3 is 15 amino acids. In germline, CDR1 is MGHRA, CDR2 YSYEKL. The V end was cut by 3 bases, the J end by 0 bases, with 9 bases between. With regard to this clone: Antigen: not known.

The sequenced material came from naive CD4+ T cells from blood. Subset reported: CD45RO-negative CD62L-positive naive CD4 T cells. This sequence was found in a person aged 25 to 75 in good health. V is TRBV4-1 and J is TRBJ2-1; TRBD2 might be the D (5 bases). Here the CDR3 DNA reads TGCGCCAGCAGCCAGCAACTAGTCTCCTACAATGAGCAGTTCTTC. Amino acids: CASSQQLVSYNEQFF.